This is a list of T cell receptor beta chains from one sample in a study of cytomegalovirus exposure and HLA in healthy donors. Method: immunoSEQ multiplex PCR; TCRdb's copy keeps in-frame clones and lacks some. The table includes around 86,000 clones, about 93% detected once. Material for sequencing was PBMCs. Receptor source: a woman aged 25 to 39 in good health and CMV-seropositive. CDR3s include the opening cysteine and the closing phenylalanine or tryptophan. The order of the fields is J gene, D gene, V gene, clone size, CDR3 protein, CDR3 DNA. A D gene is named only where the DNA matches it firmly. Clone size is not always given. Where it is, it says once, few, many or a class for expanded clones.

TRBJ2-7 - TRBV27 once CASKTTGGGSYEQYF TGTGCCAGCAAAACCACAGGGGGGGGCTCCTACGAGCAGTACTTC
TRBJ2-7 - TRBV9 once CASSPQTDTYEQYF TGTGCCAGCAGCCCCCAGACAGACACGTACGAGCAGTACTTC
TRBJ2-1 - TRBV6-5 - CASSYSSSGGEQFF TGTGCCAGCAGTTACTCGAGTAGCGGAGGGGAGCAGTTCTTC
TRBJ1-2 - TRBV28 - CATGVYTTATNYGYTF TGTGCCACCGGGGTATACACCACTGCTACTAACTATGGCTACACCTTC
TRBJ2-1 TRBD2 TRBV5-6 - CASILRGTSGRLSYNEQFF TGTGCCAGCATCCTAAGGGGGACTAGCGGGAGGCTCTCCTACAATGAGCAGTTCTTC
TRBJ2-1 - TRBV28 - CASSPTTSKEQFF TGTGCCAGCAGCCCTACGACTAGTAAGGAGCAGTTCTTC
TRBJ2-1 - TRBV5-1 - CASSLGPNEGQFF TGCGCCAGCAGCTTGGGACCGAACGAGGGGCAGTTCTTC
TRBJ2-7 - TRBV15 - CATSRARGREQYF TGTGCCACCAGCAGAGCCAGGGGGAGGGAGCAGTACTTC
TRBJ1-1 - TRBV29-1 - CSVMQGTEAFF TGCAGCGTTATGCAGGGGACTGAAGCTTTCTTT
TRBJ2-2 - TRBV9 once CASSGKAGANTGELFF TGTGCCAGCAGCGGAAAGGCCGGGGCGAACACCGGGGAGCTGTTTTTT
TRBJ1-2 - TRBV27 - CASSLKGNYGYTF TGTGCCAGCAGTTTAAAGGGGAACTATGGCTACACCTTC
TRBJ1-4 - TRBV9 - CASSVEAGQTTNEKLFF TGTGCCAGCAGCGTAGAAGCTGGACAGACAACTAATGAAAAACTGTTTTTT
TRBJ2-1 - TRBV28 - CASTNSISEDFYNEQFF TGTGCCAGCACCAACTCTATTAGTGAGGACTTCTACAATGAGCAGTTCTTC
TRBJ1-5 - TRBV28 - CAAGGDLNQPQHF TGTGCCGCAGGAGGGGATCTCAATCAGCCCCAGCATTTT
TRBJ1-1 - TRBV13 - CASSWYRVRAEAFF TGTGCCAGCAGCTGGTACAGGGTTCGCGCTGAAGCTTTCTTT
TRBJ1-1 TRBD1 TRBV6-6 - CASSYGTGGYDTEAFF TGTGCCAGCAGTTATGGGACAGGGGGCTACGACACTGAAGCTTTCTTT
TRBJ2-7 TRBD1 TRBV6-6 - CASSSGTGIGYEQYF TGTGCCAGCAGTTCCGGGACAGGGATTGGATACGAGCAGTACTTC
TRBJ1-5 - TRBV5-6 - CASSFGRNQPQHF TGTGCCAGCAGCTTCGGTCGCAATCAGCCCCAGCATTTT
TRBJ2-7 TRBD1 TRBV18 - CASSPRSPGQGYEQYF TGTGCCAGCTCACCACGATCACCGGGACAGGGTTACGAGCAGTACTTC
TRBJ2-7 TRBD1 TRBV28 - CASTHLGTGGAYEQYF TGTGCCAGCACTCACCTAGGGACAGGGGGCGCCTACGAGCAGTACTTC
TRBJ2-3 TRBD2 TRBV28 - CASRKLAGGPDTQYF TGTGCCAGCAGGAAACTAGCGGGAGGGCCAGATACGCAGTATTTT
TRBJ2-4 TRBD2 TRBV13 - CASSLGTSGHKNIQYF TGTGCCAGCAGCCTCGGGACTAGCGGCCACAAAAACATTCAGTACTTC
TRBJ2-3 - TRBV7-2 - CASSLAVQDTQYF TGTGCCAGCAGCTTAGCGGTGCAGGATACGCAGTATTTT
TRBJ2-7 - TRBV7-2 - CASSKQAGPYEQYF TGTGCCAGCAGCAAACAAGCGGGCCCCTACGAGCAGTACTTC
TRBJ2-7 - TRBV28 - CASKGVRWANERYEQYF TGTGCCAGCAAAGGGGTTCGATGGGCTAACGAAAGGTACGAGCAGTACTTC
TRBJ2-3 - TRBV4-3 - CASSPKDLTGTQYF TGCGCCAGCAGCCCTAAGGATCTGACGGGTACGCAGTATTTT